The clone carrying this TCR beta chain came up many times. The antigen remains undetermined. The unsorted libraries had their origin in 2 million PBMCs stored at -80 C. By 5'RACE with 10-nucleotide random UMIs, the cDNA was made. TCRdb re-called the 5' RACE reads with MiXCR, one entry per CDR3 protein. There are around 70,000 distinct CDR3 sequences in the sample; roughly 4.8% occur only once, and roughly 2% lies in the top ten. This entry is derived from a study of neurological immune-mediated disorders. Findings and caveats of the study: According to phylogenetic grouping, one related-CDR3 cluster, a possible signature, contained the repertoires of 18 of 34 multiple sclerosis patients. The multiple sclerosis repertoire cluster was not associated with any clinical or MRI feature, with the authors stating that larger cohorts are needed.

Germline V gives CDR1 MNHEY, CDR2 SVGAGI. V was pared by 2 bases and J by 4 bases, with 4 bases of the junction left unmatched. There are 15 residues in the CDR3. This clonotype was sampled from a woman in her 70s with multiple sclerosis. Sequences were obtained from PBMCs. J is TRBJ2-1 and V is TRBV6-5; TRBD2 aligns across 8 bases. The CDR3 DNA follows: TGTGCCAGCAGTTACGCGGCTAGCGGGTACAATGAGCAGTTCTTC. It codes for CASSYAASGYNEQFF.